Sequencing of this T cell receptor beta chain was carried out in a study of CD8 T cells in Susac syndrome. Study-level points and caveats: Regarding the TCR sequencing and HLA analysis, the study admitted that a relatively small number of individuals were involved.

When the RNA was reverse transcribed, random hexamers were used with an input of about 0.5 to 1 ug. TCRdb called the immunoSEQ multiplex PCR reads again in MiXCR, with one record for every CDR3 protein. The sample comprises about 150,000 distinct CDR3 sequences, about 95% of which are singletons, and 0.15% rests with the top ten. This clonotype appeared a single time. Its antigen is as yet unknown. The germline V and J ends were trimmed by 4 bases and 4 bases, with 9 bases remaining between them. CDR1 and CDR2 (germline): SGHNT, YYREEE (reference sequence). This CDR3 region has 12 residues. The rearrangement links TRBV5-4 to TRBJ2-7; D ambiguous. This sequence was found in a human donor with multiple sclerosis. The sequenced sample consisted of CD8+ T cells from PBMCs. CDR3 DNA: TGTGCCAGCAGCGTAGACACTTACGAGCAGTACGTC. Its translation: CASSVDTYEQYV.